The next 24 T cell receptor beta chains were all read from a single sample in a study of response to subunit inactivated influenza vaccine. TCRdb re-analysed the RT-PCR reads in MiXCR, keeping a single row per CDR3 protein. Here the sample spans over 800,000 distinct CDR3 sequences, 20% to 25% being singletons. The sample in question was PBMCs from blood, obtained more than 4 days after vaccination. The receptor set was obtained from a man in his fifties or sixties who received an inactivated influenza vaccine.

This clonotype was seen a few times. This chain links TRBV20-1 with TRBJ1-4; 7 bases line up with TRBD1. Germline CDR1 is DFQATT and CDR2 is SNEGSKA (reference sequence). The CDR3 consists of 12 residues. With 3 bases clipped from V and 8 bases from J, the junction kept 3 bases outside the gene matches. The CDR3 here is CSASADREKLFF. CDR3 in DNA: TGCAGTGCTAGTGCGGACAGGGAAAAACTGTTTTTT.

The chain has TRBV6-1 and TRBJ2-2; D is perhaps TRBD1 or TRBD2 (6 bases each). Germline CDR1 is MNHNS and CDR2 is SASEGT. This CDR3 spans 15 amino acids. Trimming left V 5 bases short and J 6 bases short, with 16 bases between. The chain's CDR3 is CASSPPRGLAGELFF. The CDR3 DNA follows: TGTGCCAGCAGTCCCCCTCGGGGGCTCGCCGGGGAGCTGTTTTTT.

This clonotype was observed a few times. This chain uses TRBV3-1 with TRBJ1-1, with D possibly TRBD1 on 5 matching bases. Trimming took 3 bases from V and 5 from J, leaving 13 bases between them. This CDR3 is 14 amino acids long. The germline gives CDR1 LGHDT, CDR2 YNNKEL (reference sequence). In nucleotides, the CDR3 is TGTGCCAGCAGCCACATGAACGGGGGTACTGAAGCTTTCTTT. Its protein is CASSHMNGGTEAFF.

This clonotype appeared many times. The chain combines TRBV29-1 with TRBJ1-5; possibly TRBD1 for D (6 bases). Trimming took off 4 bases at V and 3 bases at J, with 13 bases between the two ends. Germline V gene data show CDR1 as SQVTM and CDR2 as ANQGSEA. This CDR3 contains 14 residues. CDR3 DNA: TGCAGCGTTGTCCCAGGGGATATCAATCAGCCCCAGCATTTT. Amino acids: CSVVPGDINQPQHF.

This clonotype showed up many times. CDR3: CASSPQGRTEAFF. The CDR3 DNA reads TGTGCCAGCTCACCACAGGGTAGGACTGAAGCTTTCTTT. The V call is TRBV18, the J call TRBJ1-1, with D uncertain. V was trimmed by 1 base and J by 5 bases, leaving 8 bases between them. The CDR3 has 13 amino acids. The V gene's germline CDR1 is KGHSH and CDR2 LQKENI.

The V gene is TRBV14, the J gene TRBJ1-1, with a possible D match to TRBD1 (5 bases). Germline V lookup: CDR1 SGHDN, CDR2 FVKESK. The CDR3 is 13 residues long. V dropped 5 bases and J dropped 3 bases, with 10 bases sitting between them. The CDR3 DNA follows: TGTGCCAGCAGCTGGGGACTGTACACTGAAGCTTTCTTT. Protein product: CASSWGLYTEAFF. The variable domain in full, with the rest retrieved from reference TRBV14 and TRBJ1-1, is EAGVTQFPSHSVIEKGQTVTLRCDPISGHDNLYWYRRVMGKEIKFLLHFVKESKQDESGMPNNRFLAERTGGTYSTLKVQPAELEDSGVYFCASSWGLYTEAFFGQGTRLTVV.

The chain joins TRBV7-6 to TRBJ2-7; tentative D call: TRBD1 (6 bases). V dropped 5 bases and J dropped 5 bases, with 22 bases sitting between them. The germline V gene encodes CDR1 SGHVS and CDR2 FNYEAQ. This CDR3 has 16 residues. The CDR3 nucleotides read TGTGCCAGCAGCATATTACCCAGGGGTATGCCGGACGAGCAGTACTTC. This encodes CASSILPRGMPDEQYF.

The chain uses TRBV7-2 and TRBJ2-7; 10 nucleotides line up with TRBD1. The CDR3 covers 16 residues. Trimming cost V 2 bases and J 5 bases; bases outside gene matches: 9. The V gene's germline CDR1 is SGHTA and CDR2 FQGNSA. The CDR3 protein is CASSLRLPDRGNEQYF. The CDR3 DNA follows: TGTGCCAGCAGCTTACGCCTGCCGGACAGGGGGAACGAGCAGTACTTC.

This clonotype has more than one count but fewer than ten. V is TRBV6-5 and J is TRBJ1-4, with D maybe TRBD1 (5 bases). V shed 0 bases and J shed 7 bases, with 12 bases lying between them. From germline, CDR1 is MNHEY and CDR2 SVGAGI. The CDR3 spans 15 residues. CDR3 in amino acids: CASSYSAPGAEKLFF. The CDR3 coding sequence is TGTGCCAGCAGTTACTCGGCACCTGGGGCTGAAAAACTGTTTTTT.

The DNA of the CDR3 is TGCAGTGCTAGAAAGGGCGGGGAGCTGTTTTTT. Its protein product is CSARKGGELFF. The V call is TRBV20-1, the J call TRBJ2-2; D ambiguous. Germline CDR1 is DFQATT and CDR2 is SNEGSKA (reference sequence). The CDR3 runs 11 residues. V lost 2 bases and J 7 bases, leaving 5 bases between the germline ends.

The gene calls are TRBV12-3 or TRBV12-4 and TRBJ2-2; perhaps D is TRBD1 or TRBD2 (6 bases each). Trimming removed 6 bases from V and 0 bases from J, with 11 bases in between. The CDR3 runs 15 residues. In DNA form, the CDR3 reads TGTGCCAGCAGAGGAGGGGGATCGAACACCGGGGAGCTGTTTTTT. Its protein product is CASRGGGSNTGELFF.

This clonotype was observed a handful of times. The chain couples TRBV12-3 or TRBV12-4 to TRBJ1-1; TRBD1 matches 9 bases. CDR3 length: 15 amino acids. V lost 4 bases, J lost 3 bases, and 6 bases stayed unmatched. In DNA, the CDR3 is TGTGCCAGCAGTTCCGGACAGGGGAGGCACACTGAAGCTTTCTTT. The encoded protein is CASSSGQGRHTEAFF.

The rearrangement links TRBV24-1 to TRBJ2-3; 7 bases are shared with TRBD2. Trimming took 5 bases from V and 0 from J; bases not matched to a gene: 4. In germline, CDR1 is KGHDR, CDR2 SFDVKD. The CDR3 loop spans 15 amino acids. In nucleotides, the CDR3 is TGTGCCACCAGTGGGACTAGGGCTAGCACAGATACGCAGTATTTT. Amino acid sequence: CATSGTRASTDTQYF.

The chain carries TRBV20-1 and TRBJ2-7; 12 bases line up with TRBD2. The length of the CDR3 is 13 residues. Germline V CDR1 and CDR2: DFQATT, SNEGSKA (reference sequence). The V and J ends lost 8 bases and 2 bases, in that order; junction bases with no gene match: 4. The CDR3 DNA reads TGCAGTATGACTAGCGGGAGACCCTACGAGCAGTACTTC. Its protein is CSMTSGRPYEQYF.

This chain uses TRBV5-1 with TRBJ2-1, with D unclear. This CDR3 is built from 12 residues. Germline V gene data show CDR1 as SGHRS and CDR2 as YFSETQ. V dropped 7 bases and J dropped 6 bases, with 11 bases sitting between them. For the CDR3, the DNA is TGCGCCAGCCTTGACCCTTCCAATGAGCAGTTCTTC. Translating gives CASLDPSNEQFF.

Only a few counts were recorded for this clonotype. The chain's CDR3 is CATTQGNGEKLFF. The CDR3 coding sequence is TGTGCCACCACACAGGGCAATGGTGAAAAACTGTTTTTT. The rearrangement uses TRBV10-3 and TRBJ1-4; D is perhaps TRBD1 (6 bases). Germline V CDR1 and CDR2: ENHRY, SYGVKD. With 10 bases removed from V and 7 bases from J, the gap between germline ends came to 16 bases. This CDR3 region has 13 residues.

CDR3 amino acids: CASSPLGLADYNEQFF. The CDR3 bases are TGTGCCAGCTCACCATTGGGACTAGCGGACTACAATGAGCAGTTCTTC. This chain connects TRBV18 to TRBJ2-1; 11 bases fit TRBD2. Germline assignment: CDR1 KGHSH and CDR2 LQKENI. The CDR3 is 16 amino acids. V dropped 2 bases and J dropped 3; count of bases not matched to a gene: 3.

The chain has TRBV6-5 and TRBJ2-1; the D gene is possibly TRBD1 (6 bases). V lost 2 bases to trimming and J lost 2 bases, with 13 bases between them. This CDR3 contains 16 residues. Germline V gene lookup returns CDR1 MNHEY and CDR2 SVGAGI. CDR3 region: CASSYALGATYNEQFF. For the CDR3, the DNA is TGTGCCAGCAGTTACGCCTTGGGGGCCACCTACAATGAGCAGTTCTTC.

The sample holds many counts of this clonotype. The gene calls are TRBV12-3 or TRBV12-4 and TRBJ2-2; maybe TRBD2 (5 bases). The CDR3 contains 13 residues. V was trimmed by 2 bases and J by 6 bases, leaving 7 bases between them. CDR3 bases: TGTGCCAGCAGTTTACTAGCTTCCGGGGAGCTGTTTTTT. Translating it yields CASSLLASGELFF.

The rearrangement links TRBV20-1 to TRBJ2-7; no firm D call. Trimming pared 6 bases from V and 0 bases from J, leaving 15 bases between. The CDR3 loop spans 14 amino acids. Germline CDR1 DFQATT, CDR2 SNEGSKA (reference sequence). The CDR3 spells CSAWSAIPSYEQYF. For the CDR3, the DNA is TGCAGTGCCTGGAGCGCCATCCCCTCCTACGAGCAGTACTTC.

A few counts support this clonotype. The CDR3 region has the DNA TGTGCCAGCAGACACAACACAGGACAGGGTCCCGGGGAGCTGTTTTTT. This encodes CASRHNTGQGPGELFF. The chain recombines TRBV6-2 or TRBV6-3 with TRBJ2-2; 8 bases are a match to TRBD1. CDR1 is MNHEY, CDR2 SVGEGT, per germline. V gave up 6 bases and J gave up 6 bases; unmatched junction bases: 12. The CDR3 is made up of 16 amino acids.

This clonotype has a handful of counts. The CDR3 coding sequence is TGTGCCAGCAGTCCCATGGGGATGCGGGAAGAGACCCAGTACTTC. Translating it yields CASSPMGMREETQYF. The chain is built from TRBV12-3 or TRBV12-4 and TRBJ2-5; TRBD2 might be the D (5 bases). The CDR3 spans 15 residues. Deletions cut 5 bases from V and 3 bases from J, with 16 bases between.

This clonotype appeared many times. This sequence joins TRBV29-1 and TRBJ1-1, with 10 bases matching TRBD1. The V gene's germline CDR1 is SQVTM and CDR2 ANQGSEA. The V and J ends lost 8 bases and 1 base, in that order; junction bases with no gene match: 4. The CDR3 covers 13 residues. CDR3 residues: CSIDRGPNTEAFF. The CDR3 DNA follows: TGCAGCATCGACAGGGGGCCGAACACTGAAGCTTTCTTT.

Only a few counts were recorded for this clonotype. The chain recombines TRBV29-1 with TRBJ2-6; D perhaps matches TRBD1 (6 bases). Germline values: CDR1 SQVTM, CDR2 ANQGSEA. With 6 bases removed from V and 0 bases from J, the gap between germline ends came to 9 bases. CDR3 size: 14 residues. CDR3 in DNA: TGCAGCGTCTCGGACAGCTCTGGGGCCAACGTCCTGACTTTC. As protein: CSVSDSSGANVLTF.